A single sample gave rise to the 27 T cell receptor beta chains below, sequenced in a study of glioma-infiltrating T cells after dendritic cell vaccination. The repertoire was sequenced with immunoSEQ multiplex PCR; TCRdb's copy has only in-frame clones and lacks some. The sample holds about 110,000 clones; roughly 90% are singletons and the top ten take 2.5% to 3%. Time point: after dendritic cell vaccination, including at tumor progression/relapse. This specimen consisted of blood, obtained after dendritic cell vaccination. The origin of the receptors is a human donor with glioblastoma.

The CDR3 spells CASSQERGGPDTQYF. The CDR3 nucleotides read TGTGCCAGCAGCCAAGAGCGGGGGGGCCCAGATACGCAGTATTTT. The rearrangement uses TRBV4-2 and TRBJ2-3, with 9 bases identical to TRBD2. V was pared by 0 bases and J by 4 bases, with 2 bases of the junction left unmatched. The CDR3 runs 15 residues. CDR1 is LGHNA and CDR2 is YNFKEQ in the germline V gene.

V usage is TRBV6-6 and J usage is TRBJ2-7; 11 bases fit TRBD2. The V gene's germline CDR1 is MNHNY and CDR2 SVGAGI (reference sequence). The V gene end was trimmed by 4 bases and the J gene end by 2 bases; junction bases not matched to a gene: 7. There are 16 residues in the CDR3. The CDR3 nucleotides are TGTGCCAGCAGTTCATATGGGACTAGCGGCACCTACGAGCAGTACTTC. As protein: CASSSYGTSGTYEQYF.

V gene TRBV5-3 combines with J gene TRBJ2-3, with a weak D call TRBD2 (6 bases). TRBV5-3 is an open reading frame whose function is uncertain. This CDR3 spans 15 amino acids. The V gene lost 4 bases and the J gene lost 2 bases, with 14 bases spanning the gap. The CDR3 is CARSAWAGYTDTQYF. DNA for the CDR3: TGTGCCAGAAGCGCCTGGGCGGGGTACACAGATACGCAGTATTTT.

This clone was picked up one time. The chain recombines TRBV30 with TRBJ2-2; 7 nucleotides line up with TRBD1. The germline gives CDR1 GTSNPN, CDR2 SVGIG (reference sequence). The length of the CDR3 is 15 residues. Trimming cost V 5 bases and J 5 bases; bases outside gene matches: 11. In nucleotides, the CDR3 is TGTGCCTGGGGCCCAGGGGGTACCGTAACCGGGGAGCTGTTTTTT. It codes for CAWGPGGTVTGELFF.

The rearrangement uses TRBV2 and TRBJ2-3; TRBD1 matches at 7 bases. The CDR3 is made up of 13 amino acids. Germline trimming cut 8 bases from V and 8 bases from J; bases unmatched to any gene: 10. Germline V gene lookup returns CDR1 SNHLY and CDR2 FYNNEI. The CDR3, as DNA: TGTGCCAGCGCAGGGGGAGTCGGAACTACGCAGTATTTT. Its translation: CASAGGVGTTQYF.

The chain is built from TRBV30 and TRBJ2-3; TRBD1 is a possible D gene (6 bases). The CDR3 sequence is 13 residues long. Germline V gene sequence: CDR1 GTSNPN, CDR2 SVGIG (reference sequence). The V and J ends lost 3 bases and 2 bases respectively, with 9 bases between them. In DNA, the CDR3 is TGTGCCTGGAGACGGACAGCCACAGATACGCAGTATTTT. Its translation: CAWRRTATDTQYF.

The rearrangement joins TRBV4-1 to TRBJ2-1; 11 bases match TRBD2. The V gene's germline CDR1 is MGHRA and CDR2 YSYEKL. J gave up 3 bases and V 0 bases, and 4 bases lay outside the gene matches. The CDR3 consists of 17 residues. The CDR3 bases are TGCGCCAGCAGCCAAGATCCGGGACTAGCGGTCTACAATGAGCAGTTCTTC. This translates into CASSQDPGLAVYNEQFF.

This chain links TRBV6-1 with TRBJ1-6; 7 bases align to TRBD1. This CDR3 contains 16 residues. Germline CDR1 reads MNHNS; CDR2 reads SASEGT. Unmatched junction bases numbered 5, after V lost 2 bases and J lost 4 bases. The chain's CDR3 is CASSEQGGLYNSPLHF. The CDR3 nucleotides are TGTGCCAGCAGTGAACAGGGGGGACTTTATAATTCACCCCTCCACTTT.

The chain combines TRBV7-8 with TRBJ2-7; 10 bases align to TRBD2. The junction had 8 bases not matched to a gene; V was cut back by 4 bases and J by 2 bases. Looked up from germline, CDR1 is SGHVS and CDR2 is FQNEAQ. The CDR3 is made up of 16 amino acids. CDR3 nucleotides: TGTGCCAGCAGCTCATACGGGACTAGCGCGGCCTACGAGCAGTACTTC. Translating it yields CASSSYGTSAAYEQYF.

The chain has TRBV2 and TRBJ2-1; no clear D gene. The length of the CDR3 is 13 residues. Germline V gene data show CDR1 as SNHLY and CDR2 as FYNNEI. The germline V and J ends were trimmed by 3 bases and 10 bases, with 13 bases remaining between them. The CDR3 coding sequence is TGTGCCAGCAGTGACCAGGCCCTTAGGGAGCAGTTCTTC. It codes for CASSDQALREQFF. Looking up the rest from reference TRBV2 and TRBJ2-1 gives the full variable domain: EPEVTQTPSHQVTQMGQEVILRCVPISNHLYFYWYRQILGQKVEFLVSFYNNEISEKSEIFDDQFSVERPDGSNFTLKIRSTKLEDSAMYFCASSDQALREQFFGPGTRLTVL.

The chain joins TRBV19 to TRBJ2-7, with D perhaps TRBD2 (6 bases). This CDR3 is 12 amino acids long. V was shortened by 3 bases and J by 5 bases, with 8 bases between the two germline ends. Germline V gene sequence: CDR1 LNHDA, CDR2 SQIVND (reference sequence). This CDR3 reads CASSIGGNEQYF. As DNA, the CDR3 is TGTGCCAGTAGTATTGGGGGGAACGAGCAGTACTTC.

This chain links TRBV30 with TRBJ1-6; perhaps TRBD1 as D (5 bases). Trimming pared 0 bases from V and 8 bases from J, leaving 14 bases between. CDR1 GTSNPN and CDR2 SVGIG come from the germline V gene (reference sequence). The CDR3 loop spans 15 amino acids. The chain's CDR3 is CAWSVGARPDSPLHF. The CDR3 nucleotides read TGTGCCTGGAGTGTAGGGGCCAGACCCGATTCACCCCTCCACTTT.

This clone has only a few counts. The chain joins TRBV7-2 to TRBJ2-5; tentatively, D is TRBD2 (6 bases). This CDR3 has 14 amino acids. V was cut by 2 bases and J by 5 bases, with 12 bases left in between. Germline assignment: CDR1 SGHTA and CDR2 FQGNSA. The CDR3 DNA is TGTGCCAGCAGCTTAACCAGCGGGCAGGAGACCCAGTACTTC. This codes for CASSLTSGQETQYF. Looking up the rest from reference TRBV7-2 and TRBJ2-5 gives the full variable domain: GAGVSQSPSNKVTEKGKDVELRCDPISGHTALYWYRQSLGQGLEFLIYFQGNSAPDKSGLPSDRFSAERTGGSVSTLTIQRTQQEDSAVYLCASSLTSGQETQYFGPGTRLLVL.

The chain links TRBV7-3 to TRBJ2-5, with 8 bases identical to TRBD2. This CDR3 is built from 14 residues. The germline V gene has CDR1 SGHTA and CDR2 FQGTGA. The trim removed 4 bases at V and 2 bases at J, leaving 3 bases unmatched. The CDR3 DNA sequence: TGTGCCAGCAGCTCTGCGGGAGGACAAGAGACCCAGTACTTC. Its protein product is CASSSAGGQETQYF.

V gene TRBV5-5 combines with J gene TRBJ2-5; D may be TRBD2 (5 bases). Germline assignment: CDR1 SGHKS and CDR2 YYEKEE (reference sequence). V was pared by 5 bases and J by 1 base, with 12 bases between. This CDR3 region has 14 residues. CDR3 sequence reads: CASRTLGVQETQYF. The CDR3 coding sequence is TGTGCCAGCAGGACCCTGGGAGTCCAAGAGACCCAGTACTTC.

This chain links TRBV6-5 with TRBJ1-2; 7 nucleotides agree with TRBD1. This CDR3 is built from 15 residues. V was pared by 2 bases and J by 2 bases, with 5 bases of the junction left unmatched. The V gene's germline CDR1 is MNHEY and CDR2 SVGAGI. Written as DNA, the CDR3 is TGTGCCAGCAGTTACCTACAGGGGAACAACTATGGCTACACCTTC. Amino acids: CASSYLQGNNYGYTF.

This chain joins TRBV5-1 and TRBJ1-2; 8 bases line up with TRBD1. Germline trimming cut 5 bases from V and 4 bases from J; bases unmatched to any gene: 10. The CDR3 extends over 15 amino acids. The V gene's germline CDR1 is SGHRS and CDR2 YFSETQ. CDR3: CASRPQGGQAYGYTF. The DNA of the CDR3 is TGCGCCAGCAGACCCCAAGGGGGACAGGCCTATGGCTACACCTTC.

The V and J genes are TRBV7-8 and TRBJ2-1; possible D gene TRBD1, 5 bases. The CDR3 covers 17 residues. Trimming pared 2 bases from V and 0 bases from J, leaving 14 bases between. Germline V lookup: CDR1 SGHVS, CDR2 FQNEAQ. DNA for the CDR3: TGTGCCAGCAGCTTAAGGGGCCGCGGAGTCTCCTACAATGAGCAGTTCTTC. It yields the protein CASSLRGRGVSYNEQFF. Together with reference TRBV7-8 and TRBJ2-1, the CDR3 gives the full variable domain: GAGVSQSPRYKVAKRGQDVALRCDPISGHVSLFWYQQALGQGPEFLTYFQNEAQLDKSGLPSDRFFAERPEGSVSTLKIQRTQQEDSAVYLCASSLRGRGVSYNEQFFGPGTRLTVL.

The chain links TRBV4-1 to TRBJ1-2; 7 positions match TRBD1. The ends lost 0 bases at V and 5 bases at J; junction bases unmatched: 9. The CDR3 has 16 amino acids. The V gene's germline CDR1 is MGHRA and CDR2 YSYEKL. The CDR3 DNA is TGCGCCAGCAGCCAAGAGGTCAGGGGGGATGGGTATGGCTACACCTTC. It yields the protein CASSQEVRGDGYGYTF.

With respect to this clone: Germline and junction disagree at one end, which may indicate a read error. The chain couples TRBV5-1 to TRBJ1-2; D ambiguous. The CDR3 totals 14 residues. Germline assignment: CDR1 SGHRS and CDR2 YFSETQ. In DNA, the CDR3 is TGTGCCAGCAGCTTGGTCGGGAGTCGGGATGGCTACACCTTC. Translating gives CASSLVGSRDGYTF.

The genes are TRBV6-1 and TRBJ2-7; TRBD1 agrees at 7 bases. V shed 2 bases, J shed 2 bases, and the junction held 6 bases outside the gene matches. Germline values: CDR1 MNHNS, CDR2 SASEGT. The CDR3 is made up of 15 amino acids. The CDR3 here is CASSETGVDTYEQYF. Here the CDR3 DNA reads TGTGCCAGCAGTGAAACAGGGGTGGATACCTACGAGCAGTACTTC.

The CDR3 region is CASSVVAGGVTDTQYF. The CDR3, as DNA: TGTGCCAGCAGCGTAGTAGCGGGAGGGGTGACAGATACGCAGTATTTT. The chain joins TRBV11-3 to TRBJ2-3; TRBD2 matches 11 bases. Germline loops: CDR1 SGHNT, CDR2 YENEEA. J lost 3 bases, V lost 5 bases, and 7 bases had no gene match. The CDR3 runs to 16 residues.

The chain employs TRBV27 and TRBJ2-5, with 7 positions matching TRBD1. The V gene's germline CDR1 is MNHEY and CDR2 SMNVEV (reference sequence). With 6 bases clipped from V and 4 bases from J, the junction kept 5 bases outside the gene matches. The CDR3 has 13 residues. DNA for the CDR3: TGTGCCAGCAGGACAACAGGGGTAGAGACCCAGTACTTC. It codes for CASRTTGVETQYF.

The chain couples TRBV14 to TRBJ2-7; 9 bases align to TRBD2. The germline gives CDR1 SGHDN, CDR2 FVKESK. V lost 5 bases and J lost 3; bases outside the gene matches: 5. The CDR3 loop spans 14 amino acids. CDR3: CASSASGDFYEQYF. CDR3 DNA sequence: TGTGCCAGCAGCGCTAGCGGGGATTTCTACGAGCAGTACTTC.

The chain recombines TRBV5-1 with TRBJ1-1, with D possibly matching TRBD1 (5 bases). Trimming pared 4 bases from V and 8 bases from J, leaving 15 bases between. The CDR3 runs 13 residues. Germline assignment: CDR1 SGHRS and CDR2 YFSETQ. The CDR3 sequence: CASSHGAGGEAFF. Written as DNA, the CDR3 is TGCGCCAGCAGCCACGGGGCTGGGGGGGAAGCTTTCTTT.

V is TRBV6-6 and J is TRBJ2-7; 9 bases line up with TRBD1. V was clipped by 6 bases and J by 7 bases; unmatched bases: 4. Germline V gene data show CDR1 as MNHNY and CDR2 as SVGAGI (reference sequence). The CDR3 contains 12 residues. CDR3 sequence (DNA): TGTGCCAGCAGGGGACAGGGTCAGGAGCAGTACTTC. Translation: CASRGQGQEQYF.

As regards this clone: Sequence at one end of the junction differs from germline and may be a read error. Within the sample, other DNA sequences also encode this same CDR3. V gene TRBV9 combines with J gene TRBJ1-6, with 10 bases that match TRBD1. The CDR3 runs to 16 residues. Germline lookup yields CDR1 SGDLS and CDR2 YYNGEE. For the CDR3, the DNA is TGTGCCAGCAGCGTGACCGGGACAGGGGCGGATTCCCCCCTCCACTTT. Translating gives CASSVTGTGADSPLHF.